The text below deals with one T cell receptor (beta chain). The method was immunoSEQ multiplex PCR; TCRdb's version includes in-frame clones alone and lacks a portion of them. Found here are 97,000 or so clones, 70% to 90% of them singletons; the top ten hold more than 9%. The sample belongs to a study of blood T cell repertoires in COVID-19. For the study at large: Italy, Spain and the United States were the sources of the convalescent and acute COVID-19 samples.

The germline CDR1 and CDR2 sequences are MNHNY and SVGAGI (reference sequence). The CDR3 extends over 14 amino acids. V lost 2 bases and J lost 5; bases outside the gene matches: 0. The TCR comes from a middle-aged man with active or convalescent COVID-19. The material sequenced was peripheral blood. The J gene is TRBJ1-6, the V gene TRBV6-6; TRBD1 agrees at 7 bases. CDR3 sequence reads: CASSYGQDNSPLHF. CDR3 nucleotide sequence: TGTGCCAGCAGTTACGGACAGGATAATTCACCCCTCCACTTT.